A selection of T cell receptor beta chains follows, all from one sample in a study of shared clonotypes between healthy human individuals. The assay was immunoSEQ multiplex PCR, and TCRdb's table has in-frame clones only and misses some. The sample lists about 2,100,000 clones, 85% to 95% seen once, with roughly 1.8% in the top ten. The sample consisted of naive CD8+ T cells from PBMCs. The receptors originated from a man aged 18 to 29 in good health. Some clones in this sample may be carry-over from other donors' samples. CDR3s include the opening cysteine and the closing phenylalanine or tryptophan. D genes are given only for firm matches. Clone size is not always given. Where it is, it says once, few, many or a class for expanded clones.

>TRBV30|TRBD2|-|TRBJ2-7
TGTGCCTGGAGTGTACTAGCGGGATACGAGCAGTACTTC
CAWSVLAGYEQYF
>TRBV27|TRBD2|-|TRBJ2-7
TGTGCCAGCAGGGCCCGAGGACTAGCGGGAGACCTGAGCTCCTACGAGCAGTACTTC
CASRARGLAGDLSSYEQYF
>TRBV6-1|-|once|TRBJ2-1
TGTGCCAGCAGTGAAAATGATGGGGGACTTCCGCGCTACAATGAGCAGTTCTTC
CASSENDGGLPRYNEQFF
>TRBV4-1|TRBD2|-|TRBJ2-7
TGCGCCAGCAGCCAAAACCTAGCGGTGACCTACGAGCAGTACTTC
CASSQNLAVTYEQYF
>TRBV7-6|-|once|TRBJ1-1
TGTGCCAGCAGCTTAGTTTTGCCGGGGAGCACTGAAGCTTTCTTT
CASSLVLPGSTEAFF
>TRBV5-4|TRBD2|-|TRBJ2-1
TGTGCCAGCAGCAACACTTTAGCGGGCCAATACAATGAGCAGTTCTTC
CASSNTLAGQYNEQFF
>TRBV20-1|-|-|TRBJ2-1
TGCAGTGCTTGGGAAAATGAGCAGTTCTTC
CSAWENEQFF
>TRBV4-1|-|-|TRBJ2-2
TGCGCCAGCAGCCAAACCAAGACGTACGCCGGGGAGCTGTTTTTT
CASSQTKTYAGELFF
>TRBV27|-|-|TRBJ2-7
TGTGCCAGCAGTTTGGACCGTTCCTACGAGCAGTACTTC
CASSLDRSYEQYF
>TRBV5-6|TRBD2|-|TRBJ2-3
TGTGCCAGCAGCGGAGGGACTCTAGCGGGACTCACAGATACGCAGTATTTT
CASSGGTLAGLTDTQYF
>TRBV5-5|-|-|TRBJ2-7
TGTGCCAGCAGCTCAATCTACGAGCAGTACTTC
CASSSIYEQYF
>TRBV27|-|-|TRBJ2-1
TGTGCCAGCAGTTTACCATCTACCCCCAATGAGCAGTTCTTC
CASSLPSTPNEQFF
>TRBV7-9|-|-|TRBJ1-1
TGTGCCAGCAGGGGGTTGAACACTGAAGCTTTCTTT
CASRGLNTEAFF